The subject of this entry is one T cell receptor beta chain. A few counts support this clone. The target of this receptor is not known. Nothing much larger sits one base from this clone, and base qualities are not available. The collaborating institutions used their own protocols to collect whole blood in K2EDTA tubes. Collaborator samples were shipped for TCRbeta analysis as frozen whole blood, isolated PBMCs, or DNA extracted from either sample type. The data belong to a study of blood T cell repertoires in COVID-19 (dated by TCRdb to the early 2020s). Context from the whole study: Collaborator samples came from the United States, Italy and Spain and covered acute and convalescent phases of COVID-19. The material from the prospective study consisted of cDNA or gDNA derived from T cells, B-cell-depleted T cells, or PBMCs. Subjects who had been exposed to COVID-19, were actively infected with it, or had recovered from it provided the deeply sampled blood TCRbeta repertoires that made up the dataset. A freely available public database, intended as a resource for researchers studying the immune response to SARS-CoV-2, is where the repertoires were released. Samples came from the ongoing ImmuneRACE study (first 160 participants) plus 1,254 subjects from 6 global collaborators. A de-identified subject ID, COVID-19 status, age in years and sex were almost always included in the sample metadata. HLA class I and class II types, where available, came from metadata supplied by the sample provider rather than from assay-based typing. Results the study describes overall, beyond this receptor: The quantity of clinical and demographic metadata differed by source and by participant and was supplied without curation.

V and J are trimmed by 2 bases and 5 bases, and the gene matches miss 17 bases of the junction. CDR1 and CDR2 are drawn from the germline V gene (reference sequence): LNHDA, SQIVND. The CDR3 has 18 amino acids, counting the end cysteine and phenylalanine. Kept here is only the CDR3 DNA, which spans 54 bases and is read in frame from base 1. TCRbeta CDR3 regions were amplified from genomic DNA using the immunoSEQ Assay, a bias-controlled multiplex PCR. As for the authors' bioinformatics: Nucleated cell counts per sample were estimated from amplification of reference gene primers within the assay. Sequence reads were collapsed and filtered to measure the absolute abundance of every unique TCRbeta CDR3 rearrangement. For each sample, productive Simpson clonality was calculated as the square root of Simpson's diversity index across productive rearrangements. TCRdb limited this immuneACCESS table to in-frame rearrangements with V and J called. A share of clones is missing; checked studies link under half to unresolved V genes, and the rest is unexplained. The V and J calls and clone size come from that table; D and trimming were worked out from the DNA. Counted in this sample were roughly 100,000 clones; roughly 84% of them appeared once. Of the sample, approximately 4.5% is held by the ten largest clones.

The clonotype was recovered from a human donor in a cohort sampled during active COVID-19. Sequenced material: peripheral blood. Recombination connected TRBV19 to TRBJ1-1, and TRBD1 aligns with 7 junction nucleotides. This receptor carries the CDR3 CASSIKGPDRVFYTEAFF. At the DNA level, the sequence is TGTGCCAGTAGTATAAAGGGCCCCGACAGGGTGTTTTATACTGAAGCTTTCTTT.